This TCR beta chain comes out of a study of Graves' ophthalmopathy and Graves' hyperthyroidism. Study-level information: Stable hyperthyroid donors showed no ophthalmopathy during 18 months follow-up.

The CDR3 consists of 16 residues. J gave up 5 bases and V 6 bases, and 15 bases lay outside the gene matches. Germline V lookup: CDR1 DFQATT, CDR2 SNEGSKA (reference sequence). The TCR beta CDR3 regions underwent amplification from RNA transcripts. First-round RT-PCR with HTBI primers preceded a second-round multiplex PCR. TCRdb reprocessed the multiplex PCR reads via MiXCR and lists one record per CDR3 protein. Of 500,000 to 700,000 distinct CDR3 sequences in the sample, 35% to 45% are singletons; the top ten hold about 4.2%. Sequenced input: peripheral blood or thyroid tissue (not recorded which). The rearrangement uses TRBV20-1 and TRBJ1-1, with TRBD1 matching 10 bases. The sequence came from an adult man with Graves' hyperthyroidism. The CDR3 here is CSASSKTGGWGTEAFF. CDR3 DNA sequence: TGCAGTGCCAGCAGCAAGACAGGGGGCTGGGGTACTGAAGCTTTCTTT.